This T cell receptor beta chain was identified during a study of shared clonotypes between healthy human individuals. Method: immunoSEQ multiplex PCR; TCRdb's copy keeps in-frame clones and lacks some. This table has around 300,000 clones, roughly 84% appearing once. The CDR3 sequence is 15 residues long. Germline V CDR1 and CDR2: LGHNA, YNFKEQ. J lost 3 bases, V lost 0 bases, and 2 bases had no gene match. Sequencing input: memory CD8+ T cells sorted from blood. Subset reported: CD45RO+ cells pooled with CCR7-negative TemRA cells. This chain connects TRBV4-2 to TRBJ2-7; 10 bases map to TRBD2. This TCR was recovered from a man aged 18 to 35 in good health. The CDR3 DNA follows: TGTGCCAGCAGCCAAGACGGACTAGCGGACTACGAGCAGTACTTC. It is translated as CASSQDGLADYEQYF.